The rows below give T cell receptor beta chains drawn from one sample of a study of blood T cell repertoires in COVID-19. Produced via immunoSEQ multiplex PCR; TCRdb's table is partial and in-frame only. The sample shows approximately 180,000 clones, approximately 79% of them seen only once. The sample comprised peripheral blood. All receptors derive from a woman aged 70-85 years with acute or convalescent COVID-19. Each CDR3 is given with its conserved first and last residue. D genes are given only for firm matches. Size is stated for part of the rows, as once, few or many counts, or as a class when the clone is expanded.

TRBJ2-3,-,-,TRBV10-3,13,CAIKWGGGDTQYF,TGTGCCATCAAGTGGGGAGGGGGAGATACGCAGTATTTT
TRBJ1-6,-,TRBD1,TRBV6-2/TRBV6-3,14,CASSRDSGNSPLHF,TGTGCCAGCAGTCGGGACAGCGGGAATTCACCCCTCCACTTT
TRBJ2-3,many,TRBD2,TRBV9,15,CASTFGEGGTDTQYF,TGTGCCAGCACGTTCGGGGAGGGCGGCACAGATACGCAGTATTTT
TRBJ2-4,-,TRBD2,TRBV5-1,18,CASSSGLADRLAKNIQYF,TGCGCCAGCAGCTCGGGACTAGCGGACAGACTAGCCAAAAACATTCAGTACTTC
TRBJ1-2,-,-,TRBV4-2,18,CASSQEPVTDKSGYGYTF,TGTGCCAGCAGCCAAGAGCCCGTTACTGATAAGAGCGGCTATGGCTACACCTTC
TRBJ2-1,-,TRBD2,TRBV6-4,15,CASRELAGARNEQFF,TGTGCCAGCAGGGAACTAGCGGGAGCTAGGAATGAGCAGTTCTTC
TRBJ1-5,-,-,TRBV27,15,CASRGTVRSNQPQHF,TGTGCCTCGCGGGGCACGGTTAGGAGCAATCAGCCCCAGCATTTT
TRBJ2-3,-,-,TRBV2,13,CASRLLADDTQYF,TGTGCCAGCAGGTTGCTAGCTGACGATACGCAGTATTTT
TRBJ2-2,-,-,TRBV14,13,CASSQSYTGELFF,TGTGCCAGCAGCCAGAGCTACACCGGGGAGCTGTTTTTT
TRBJ1-1,-,TRBD1,TRBV7-9,13,CASSQGQSPRAFF,TGTGCCAGCAGCCAGGGACAGTCCCCAAGGGCTTTCTTT
TRBJ1-3,once,-,TRBV11-2,16,CASSLEAQGSGNTIYF,TGTGCCAGCAGCTTAGAGGCTCAGGGATCTGGAAACACCATATATTTT
TRBJ1-2,-,TRBD1,TRBV7-2,15,CASSLDGDRGYGYTF,TGTGCCAGCAGCTTAGATGGGGACAGGGGATATGGCTACACCTTC
TRBJ2-1,-,-,TRBV11-2,16,CASSLGGGTVYNEQFF,TGTGCCAGCAGCTTAGGGGGCGGGACAGTATACAATGAGCAGTTCTTC
TRBJ1-5,-,TRBD1,TRBV29-1,13,CSVGRGIGQPQHF,TGCAGCGTTGGCAGGGGGATTGGTCAGCCCCAGCATTTT
TRBJ1-4,-,TRBD1,TRBV2,15,CASSLSGQVNEKLFF,TGTGCCAGCAGCCTAAGTGGACAGGTTAATGAAAAACTGTTTTTT
TRBJ2-2,few,TRBD1,TRBV19,12,CATGDNTGELFF,TGTGCGACAGGGGATAACACCGGGGAGCTGTTTTTT
TRBJ2-6,once,-,TRBV5-1,15,CASSRGNSGANVLTF,TGCGCCAGCAGTCGGGGAAACTCTGGGGCCAACGTCCTGACTTTC